Below, 28 T cell receptor beta chains from the same sample are listed, as sequenced in a study of T cell responses to AZD1222 COVID-19 vaccine. Some clones are missing from TCRdb's copy, which holds only in-frame ones; the method was immunoSEQ multiplex PCR. The sample totals about 140,000 clones. The sequenced sample consisted of peripheral blood. All receptors come from an adult in good health.

This chain connects TRBV5-1 to TRBJ1-2; the D is unclear. Per germline, CDR1 SGHRS and CDR2 YFSETQ. Trimming cost V 4 bases and J 4 bases, with 14 bases left between them. This CDR3 has 14 residues. The DNA of the CDR3 is TGCGCCAGCAGCACTGACACTCTGGCCTATGGCTACACCTTC. The encoded protein is CASSTDTLAYGYTF. The whole variable domain, remainder taken from reference TRBV5-1 and TRBJ1-2, is KAGVTQTPRYLIKTRGQQVTLSCSPISGHRSVSWYQQTPGQGLQFLFEYFSETQRNKGNFPGRFSGRQFSNSRSEMNVSTLELGDSALYLCASSTDTLAYGYTFGSGTRLTVV.

This rearrangement joins TRBV5-1 to TRBJ2-1, with TRBD1 matching 7 bases. The CDR3 is 14 residues long. Germline values: CDR1 SGHRS, CDR2 YFSETQ. Trimming took 0 bases from V and 6 from J; bases not matched to a gene: 3. CDR3 coding DNA: TGCGCCAGCAGCTTGGCCGGACAGGTCAATGAGCAGTTCTTC. It is translated as CASSLAGQVNEQFF.

The rearrangement links TRBV9 to TRBJ1-6; weak D call: TRBD1 (5 bases). This CDR3 contains 13 residues. Germline V gene lookup returns CDR1 SGDLS and CDR2 YYNGEE. Trimming cost V 0 bases and J 12 bases, with 10 bases left between them. The CDR3: CASSVEGGGPLHF. Written as DNA, the CDR3 is TGTGCCAGCAGCGTAGAGGGCGGGGGACCCCTCCACTTT.

The chain combines TRBV4-3 with TRBJ2-2; perhaps TRBD2 as D (6 bases). Germline V CDR1 and CDR2: LGHNA, YSLEER. Trimming removed 1 base at V and 4 bases at J, with 10 bases between. The CDR3 covers 15 residues. This CDR3 is CASSQVGGFTGELFF. CDR3 sequence (DNA): TGCGCCAGCAGCCAAGTAGGAGGGTTCACCGGGGAGCTGTTTTTT.

The CDR3 loop is CASSWGGEADTQYF. The CDR3 DNA is TGTGCCAGCAGCTGGGGTGGGGAGGCAGATACGCAGTATTTT. The V gene is TRBV5-8, the J gene TRBJ2-3, with D possibly being TRBD2 (6 bases). Germline V gene lookup returns CDR1 SGHTS and CDR2 YDEGEE. V lost 3 bases to trimming and J lost 4 bases, with 12 bases between them. The CDR3 is made up of 14 amino acids.

V and J are TRBV5-4 and TRBJ1-4, with D possibly being TRBD1 (6 bases). CDR1 is SGHNT and CDR2 is YYREEE in the germline V gene (reference sequence). V lost 4 bases and J 0 bases, leaving 13 bases between the germline ends. CDR3 size: 16 residues. The CDR3, as DNA: TGTGCCAGCAGCACACAGGGAGTTGCAACTAATGAAAAACTGTTTTTT. It is translated as CASSTQGVATNEKLFF.

The rearrangement uses TRBV3-1 (or the pseudogene TRBV3-2) and TRBJ1-3, with D perhaps matching TRBD1 (6 bases). V lost 4 bases, J lost 8 bases, and 9 bases lay in between. This CDR3 has 12 residues. The germline CDR1 and CDR2 sequences are LGHDT and YNNKEL (reference sequence). CDR3 sequence reads: CASSLQGHTIYF. The CDR3 DNA reads TGTGCCAGCAGCCTCCAGGGGCACACCATATATTTT.

The V call is TRBV18, the J call TRBJ2-7, with TRBD1 matching 7 bases. Trimming removed 0 bases from V and 2 bases from J; junction bases left unmatched: 4. Germline-derived CDR1 and CDR2 are KGHSH and LQKENI. The CDR3 contains 15 residues. The CDR3 sequence: CASSPPTTGTYEQYF. CDR3 nucleotides: TGTGCCAGCTCACCACCGACGACAGGGACCTACGAGCAGTACTTC. Full variable domain (missing parts from reference TRBV18 and TRBJ2-7): NAGVMQNPRHLVRRRGQEARLRCSPMKGHSHVYWYRQLPEEGLKFMVYLQKENIIDESGMPKERFSAEFPKEGPSILRIQQVVRGDSAAYFCASSPPTTGTYEQYFGPGTRLTVT.

The chain's CDR3 is CATSRGVGGPTGNTIYF. The DNA of the CDR3 is TGTGCCACCAGCAGAGGGGTAGGGGGACCGACTGGAAACACCATATATTTT. The chain couples TRBV15 to TRBJ1-3, with D perhaps matching TRBD1 (6 bases). The CDR3 spans 17 residues. Germline values: CDR1 LNHNV, CDR2 YYDKDF (reference sequence). Trimming removed 1 base from V and 2 bases from J, with 15 bases in between.

This chain joins TRBV6-5 and TRBJ2-3, with 8 positions matching TRBD1. Per the germline V gene, CDR1 is MNHEY and CDR2 is SVGAGI. CDR3 length: 15 amino acids. V trimming: 7 bases; J trimming: 2 bases; junction bases outside the gene matches: 8. The CDR3 loop reads CASNDRGLFTDTQYF. DNA of the CDR3: TGTGCCAGCAACGACAGGGGTCTCTTCACAGATACGCAGTATTTT.

The chain carries TRBV5-1 and TRBJ1-6; TRBD1 is a possible D gene (5 bases). The CDR3 consists of 16 residues. The germline V gene encodes CDR1 SGHRS and CDR2 YFSETQ. Trimming stripped 1 base from V and 4 bases from J, with 12 bases between. DNA for the CDR3: TGCGCCAGCAGCTTGACGGGGCGGCTATATAATTCACCCCTCCACTTT. It yields the protein CASSLTGRLYNSPLHF.

The genes are TRBV19 and TRBJ1-6, with D possibly TRBD1 on 6 matching bases. Trimming stripped 4 bases from V and 7 bases from J, with 17 bases between. This CDR3 region has 16 residues. Germline V gene data show CDR1 as LNHDA and CDR2 as SQIVND (reference sequence). The CDR3 loop reads CASSTQGRGKNSPLHF. The CDR3 nucleotides read TGTGCCAGTAGTACCCAAGGAAGGGGGAAGAATTCACCCCTCCACTTT.

The rearrangement joins TRBV3-1 (or the pseudogene TRBV3-2) to TRBJ1-3; D is unclear. This CDR3 has 17 residues. Germline CDR1 and CDR2: LGHDT and YNNKEL (reference sequence). V dropped 4 bases and J dropped 0 bases, with 16 bases sitting between them. The CDR3 is CASSRQTSPISGNTIYF. In DNA, the CDR3 is TGTGCCAGCAGCCGGCAAACCTCACCCATCTCTGGAAACACCATATATTTT.

The V call is TRBV5-1, the J call TRBJ1-5; D gene ambiguous. The germline V gene has CDR1 SGHRS and CDR2 YFSETQ. Between the trimmed V and J ends, which lost 0 bases and 1 base, there was a span of 2 bases. CDR3 length equals 13 residues. The CDR3: CASSLESNQPQHF. CDR3 nucleotide sequence: TGCGCCAGCAGCTTGGAAAGCAATCAGCCCCAGCATTTT.

The chain employs TRBV7-2 and TRBJ1-6, with D uncertain. This CDR3 has 15 amino acids. V lost 1 base and J lost 4, with 8 bases in between. Per germline, CDR1 SGHTA and CDR2 FQGNSA. In nucleotides, the CDR3 is TGTGCCAGCAGCTTAGAGGGCATTTATAATTCACCCCTCCACTTT. Encoded protein: CASSLEGIYNSPLHF.

The gene calls are TRBV27 and TRBJ1-5; D unresolved. V shed 5 bases and J shed 3 bases, with 8 bases lying between them. Germline V CDR1 and CDR2: MNHEY, SMNVEV (reference sequence). This CDR3 contains 13 residues. This CDR3 is CASSRQFNQPQHF. The CDR3 coding sequence is TGTGCCAGCAGTCGGCAGTTCAATCAGCCCCAGCATTTT.

J is TRBJ2-5 and V is TRBV11-3; 9 bases are a match to TRBD1. This CDR3 comprises 16 residues. Germline assignment: CDR1 SGHNT and CDR2 YENEEA. V was clipped by 4 bases and J by 2 bases; unmatched bases: 8. Here the CDR3 DNA reads TGTGCCAGCAGCTCCCGGACAGGGGCTACTCAAGAGACCCAGTACTTC. Its translation: CASSSRTGATQETQYF.

The chain joins TRBV12-5 to TRBJ1-1, with unresolved D. Trimming removed 6 bases at V and 7 bases at J, with 9 bases between. Germline V lookup: CDR1 LGHNT, CDR2 FRNRAP. The CDR3 contains 11 residues. The CDR3 nucleotides read TGTGCTAGTGGCATGGTCGGTGAAGCTTTCTTT. Translated, it gives CASGMVGEAFF.

The chain has TRBV18 and TRBJ1-5; 8 nucleotides agree with TRBD1. The CDR3 is 14 residues long. The trim removed 2 bases at V and 6 bases at J, leaving 3 bases unmatched. Per the germline V gene, CDR1 is KGHSH and CDR2 is LQKENI. DNA for the CDR3: TGTGCCAGCTCACCAGTACAGGGGGGTCAGCCCCAGCATTTT. This sequence encodes CASSPVQGGQPQHF.

The V gene is TRBV7-2, the J gene TRBJ1-6; D unclear. Trimming pared 1 base from V and 4 bases from J, leaving 14 bases between. The CDR3 runs to 17 residues. Germline CDR1 is SGHTA and CDR2 is FQGNSA. This CDR3 is CASSLGLAGGYNSPLHF. CDR3 coding DNA: TGTGCCAGCAGCTTAGGACTCGCGGGAGGATATAATTCACCCCTCCACTTT.

This chain links TRBV5-5 with TRBJ1-1; D is perhaps TRBD1 (5 bases). The CDR3 consists of 15 residues. Trimming shortened V by 4 bases and J by 1 base, and 14 bases separated the two germline ends. The germline V gene has CDR1 SGHKS and CDR2 YYEKEE (reference sequence). CDR3 sequence reads: CASSTAGTENTEAFF. Here the CDR3 DNA reads TGTGCCAGCAGCACCGCGGGGACTGAGAACACTGAAGCTTTCTTT.

This rearrangement joins TRBV5-1 to TRBJ1-2; possible D gene TRBD1, 5 bases. This CDR3 region has 10 residues. Germline V gene data show CDR1 as SGHRS and CDR2 as YFSETQ. Trimming shortened V by 8 bases and J by 6 bases, and 8 bases separated the two germline ends. The CDR3 here is CARAGDGYTF. The DNA of the CDR3 is TGCGCCAGGGCGGGGGATGGCTACACCTTC. Variable domain in full (rest from reference TRBV5-1 and TRBJ1-2): KAGVTQTPRYLIKTRGQQVTLSCSPISGHRSVSWYQQTPGQGLQFLFEYFSETQRNKGNFPGRFSGRQFSNSRSEMNVSTLELGDSALYLCARAGDGYTFGSGTRLTVV.

The chain recombines TRBV23-1 with TRBJ1-1; D possibly corresponds to TRBD1 (5 bases). TRBV23-1 is placed among ORFs of uncertain function. This CDR3 contains 13 residues. With 7 bases removed from V and 4 bases from J, the gap between germline ends came to 13 bases. DNA of the CDR3: TGCGCCAGCATTAATGAGGGGTGCACTGAAGCTTTCTTT. This translates into CASINEGCTEAFF.

The chain links TRBV20-1 to TRBJ1-3; possible D gene TRBD1, 6 bases. The CDR3 runs to 14 residues. The germline V and J ends were trimmed by 3 bases and 1 base, with 10 bases remaining between them. Germline CDR1 is DFQATT and CDR2 is SNEGSKA (reference sequence). The CDR3 DNA is TGCAGTGCTAGTAATAGGGGGTCTGGAAACACCATATATTTT. Its translation: CSASNRGSGNTIYF.

The gene calls are TRBV4-1 and TRBJ2-3, with 8 bases that match TRBD1. V shed 7 bases and J 2 bases; nucleotides not matched to a gene: 8. The CDR3 runs to 15 residues. Germline V gives CDR1 MGHRA, CDR2 YSYEKL. DNA for the CDR3: TGCGCCAGCACAGTCAGGGGGCCGTTCACAGATACGCAGTATTTT. This encodes CASTVRGPFTDTQYF.

V usage is TRBV28 and J usage is TRBJ2-3; 10 bases line up with TRBD2. Germline CDR1 MDHEN, CDR2 SYDVKM. The length of the CDR3 is 16 residues. With V trimmed by 4 bases and J by 0 bases, 4 bases remained unmatched. CDR3 sequence: CASSSLAGASTDTQYF. Here the CDR3 DNA reads TGTGCCAGCAGTTCCCTAGCGGGGGCGAGCACAGATACGCAGTATTTT.

This sequence joins TRBV24-1 and TRBJ2-5; weak D call: TRBD1 (7 bases). Trimming left V 0 bases short and J 5 bases short, with 12 bases between. The CDR3 is made up of 15 amino acids. Germline loops: CDR1 KGHDR, CDR2 SFDVKD. The CDR3 sequence is CATSDLVRGDETQYF. CDR3 DNA sequence: TGTGCCACCAGTGATTTGGTCAGGGGGGACGAGACCCAGTACTTC.

This chain uses TRBV4-3 with TRBJ2-3; D is possibly TRBD1 (5 bases). CDR1 LGHNA and CDR2 YSLEER come from the germline V gene. The CDR3 loop spans 16 amino acids. V was trimmed by 0 bases and J by 4 bases, leaving 14 bases between them. The CDR3 protein is CASSQESGYRADTQYF. DNA for the CDR3: TGCGCCAGCAGCCAAGAATCAGGGTATCGGGCAGATACGCAGTATTTT.